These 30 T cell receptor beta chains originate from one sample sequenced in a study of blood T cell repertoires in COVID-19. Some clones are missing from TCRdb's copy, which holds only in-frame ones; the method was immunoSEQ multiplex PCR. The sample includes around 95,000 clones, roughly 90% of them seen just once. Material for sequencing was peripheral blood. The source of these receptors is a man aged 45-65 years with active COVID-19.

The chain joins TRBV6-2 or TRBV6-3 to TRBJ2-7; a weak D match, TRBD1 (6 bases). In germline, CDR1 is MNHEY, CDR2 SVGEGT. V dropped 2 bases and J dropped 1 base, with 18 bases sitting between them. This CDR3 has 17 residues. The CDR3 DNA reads TGTGCCAGCAGTTACACGAAAACAGGGCTTAAATCCTACGAGCAGTACGTC. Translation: CASSYTKTGLKSYEQYV.

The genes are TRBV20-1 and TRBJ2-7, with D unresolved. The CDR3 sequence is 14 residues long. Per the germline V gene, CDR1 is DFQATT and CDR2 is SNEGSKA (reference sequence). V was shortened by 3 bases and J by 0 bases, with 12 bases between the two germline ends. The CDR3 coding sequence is TGCAGTGCTAGTCCGGTCACTCGCTCCTACGAGCAGTACTTC. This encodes CSASPVTRSYEQYF.

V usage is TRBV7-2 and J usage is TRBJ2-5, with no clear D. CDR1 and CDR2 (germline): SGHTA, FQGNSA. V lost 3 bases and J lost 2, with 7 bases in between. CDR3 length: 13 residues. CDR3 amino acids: CASSFEYQETQYF. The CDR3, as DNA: TGTGCCAGCAGCTTCGAGTATCAAGAGACCCAGTACTTC.

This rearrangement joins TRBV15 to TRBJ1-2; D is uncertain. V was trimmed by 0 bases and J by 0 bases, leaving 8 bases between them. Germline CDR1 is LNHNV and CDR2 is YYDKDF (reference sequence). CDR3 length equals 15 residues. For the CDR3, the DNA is TGTGCCACCAGCAGAGATTTTAGAACTAACTATGGCTACACCTTC. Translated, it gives CATSRDFRTNYGYTF.

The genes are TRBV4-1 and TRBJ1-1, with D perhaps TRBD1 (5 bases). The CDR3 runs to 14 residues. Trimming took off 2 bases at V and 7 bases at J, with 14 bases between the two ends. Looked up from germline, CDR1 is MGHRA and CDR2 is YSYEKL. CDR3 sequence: CASSQSDIMDEAFF. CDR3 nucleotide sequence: TGCGCCAGCAGCCAATCGGACATCATGGATGAAGCTTTCTTT.

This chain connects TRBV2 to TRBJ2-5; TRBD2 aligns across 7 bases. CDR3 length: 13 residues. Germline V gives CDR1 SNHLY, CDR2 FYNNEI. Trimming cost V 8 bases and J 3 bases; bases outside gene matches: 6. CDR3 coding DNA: TGTGCCAGCTTTTGGGGGGGGAAAGAGACCCAGTACTTC. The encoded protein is CASFWGGKETQYF. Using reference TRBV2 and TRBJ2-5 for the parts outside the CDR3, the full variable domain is EPEVTQTPSHQVTQMGQEVILRCVPISNHLYFYWYRQILGQKVEFLVSFYNNEISEKSEIFDDQFSVERPDGSNFTLKIRSTKLEDSAMYFCASFWGGKETQYFGPGTRLLVL.

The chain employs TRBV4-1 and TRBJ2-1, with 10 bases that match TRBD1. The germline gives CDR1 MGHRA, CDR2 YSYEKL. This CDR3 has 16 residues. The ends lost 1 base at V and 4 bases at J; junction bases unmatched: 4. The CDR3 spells CASSQADRGHYNEQFF. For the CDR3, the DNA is TGCGCCAGCAGCCAAGCAGACAGGGGGCATTACAATGAGCAGTTCTTC.

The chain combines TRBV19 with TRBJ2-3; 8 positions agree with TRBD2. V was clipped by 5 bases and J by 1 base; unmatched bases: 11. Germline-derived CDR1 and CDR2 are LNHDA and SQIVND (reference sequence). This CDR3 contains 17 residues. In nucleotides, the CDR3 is TGTGCCAGTAGTCCCGGGGGGGGCAGGTCAGGCACAGATACGCAGTATTTT. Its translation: CASSPGGGRSGTDTQYF.

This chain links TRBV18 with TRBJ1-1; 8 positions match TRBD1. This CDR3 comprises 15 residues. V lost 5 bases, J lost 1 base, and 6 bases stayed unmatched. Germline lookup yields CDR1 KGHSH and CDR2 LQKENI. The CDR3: CASSGRQGQNTEAFF. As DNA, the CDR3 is TGTGCCAGCTCAGGCCGACAGGGGCAGAACACTGAAGCTTTCTTT.

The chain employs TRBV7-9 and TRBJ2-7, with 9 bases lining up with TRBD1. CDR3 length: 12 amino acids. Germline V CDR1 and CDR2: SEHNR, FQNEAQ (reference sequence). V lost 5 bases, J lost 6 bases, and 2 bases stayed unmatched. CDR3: CASSRDRAEQYF. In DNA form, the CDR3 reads TGTGCCAGCAGCCGGGACAGGGCCGAGCAGTACTTC.

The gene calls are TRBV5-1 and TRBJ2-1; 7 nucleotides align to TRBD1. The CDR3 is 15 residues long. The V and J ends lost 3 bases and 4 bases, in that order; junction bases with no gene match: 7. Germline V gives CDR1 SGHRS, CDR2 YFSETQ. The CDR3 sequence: CASSSRGLDYNEQFF. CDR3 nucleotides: TGCGCCAGCAGCTCCAGGGGGTTGGATTACAATGAGCAGTTCTTC.

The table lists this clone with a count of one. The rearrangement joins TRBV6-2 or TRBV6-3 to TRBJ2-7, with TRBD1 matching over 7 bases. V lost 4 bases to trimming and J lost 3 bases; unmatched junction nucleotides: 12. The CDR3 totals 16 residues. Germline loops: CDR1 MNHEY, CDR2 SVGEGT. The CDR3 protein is CASSSLPGTENYEQYV. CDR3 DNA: TGTGCCAGCAGTTCCCTCCCGGGGACAGAGAACTACGAGCAGTACGTC.

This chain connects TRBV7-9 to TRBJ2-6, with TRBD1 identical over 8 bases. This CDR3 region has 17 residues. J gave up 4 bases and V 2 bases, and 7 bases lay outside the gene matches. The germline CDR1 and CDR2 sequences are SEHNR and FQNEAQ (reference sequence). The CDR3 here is CASSLYGQGSGANVLTF. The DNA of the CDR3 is TGTGCCAGCAGCTTATATGGACAGGGATCAGGGGCCAACGTCCTGACTTTC. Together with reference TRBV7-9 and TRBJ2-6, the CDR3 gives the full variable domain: DTGVSQNPRHKITKRGQNVTFRCDPISEHNRLYWYRQTLGQGPEFLTYFQNEAQLEKSRLLSDRFSAERPKGSFSTLEIQRTEQGDSAMYLCASSLYGQGSGANVLTFGAGSRLTVL.

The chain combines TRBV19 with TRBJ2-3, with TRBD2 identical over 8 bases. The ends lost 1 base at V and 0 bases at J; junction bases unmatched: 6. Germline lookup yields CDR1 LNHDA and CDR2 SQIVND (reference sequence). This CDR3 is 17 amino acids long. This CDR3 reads CASSIGWREVSTDTQYF. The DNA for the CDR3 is TGTGCCAGTAGTATAGGGTGGCGGGAGGTGAGCACAGATACGCAGTATTTT.

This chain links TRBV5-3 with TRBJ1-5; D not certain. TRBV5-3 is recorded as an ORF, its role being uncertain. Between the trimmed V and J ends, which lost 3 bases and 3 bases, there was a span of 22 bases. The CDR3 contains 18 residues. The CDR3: CARSWESVGRSVNQPQHF. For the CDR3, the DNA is TGTGCCAGAAGCTGGGAGAGTGTGGGAAGATCGGTCAATCAGCCCCAGCATTTT.

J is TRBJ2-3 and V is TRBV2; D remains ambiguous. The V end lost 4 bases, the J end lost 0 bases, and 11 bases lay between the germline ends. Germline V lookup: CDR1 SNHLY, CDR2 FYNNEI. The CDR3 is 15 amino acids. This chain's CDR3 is CASSALPTSTDTQYF. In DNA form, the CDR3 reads TGTGCCAGCAGTGCACTACCCACTAGCACAGATACGCAGTATTTT.

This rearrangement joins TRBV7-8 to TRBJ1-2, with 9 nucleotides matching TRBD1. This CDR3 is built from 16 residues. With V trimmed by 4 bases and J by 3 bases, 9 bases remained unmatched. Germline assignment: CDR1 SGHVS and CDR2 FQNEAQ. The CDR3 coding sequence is TGTGCCAGCAGCTACGTTACAGGGGGCCTCGACTATGGCTACACCTTC. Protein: CASSYVTGGLDYGYTF.

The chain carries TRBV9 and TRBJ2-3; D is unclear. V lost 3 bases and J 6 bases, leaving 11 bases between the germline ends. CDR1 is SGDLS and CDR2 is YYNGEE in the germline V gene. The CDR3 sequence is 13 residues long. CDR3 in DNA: TGTGCCAGCAGCGAAACATACGTGGATACGCAGTATTTT. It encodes CASSETYVDTQYF.

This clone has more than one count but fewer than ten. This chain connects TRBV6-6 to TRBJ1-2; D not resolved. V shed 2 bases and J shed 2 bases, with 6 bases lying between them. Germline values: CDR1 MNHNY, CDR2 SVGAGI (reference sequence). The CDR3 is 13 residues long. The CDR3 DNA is TGTGCCAGCAGTTACGGGCAGAACTATGGCTACACCTTC. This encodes CASSYGQNYGYTF.

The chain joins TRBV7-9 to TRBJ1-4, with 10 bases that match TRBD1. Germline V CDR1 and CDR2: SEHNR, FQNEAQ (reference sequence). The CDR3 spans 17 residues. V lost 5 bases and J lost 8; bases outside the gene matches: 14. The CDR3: CASSVGVRDRGREKLFF. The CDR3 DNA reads TGTGCCAGCAGCGTGGGGGTCCGGGACAGGGGTCGGGAAAAACTGTTTTTT.

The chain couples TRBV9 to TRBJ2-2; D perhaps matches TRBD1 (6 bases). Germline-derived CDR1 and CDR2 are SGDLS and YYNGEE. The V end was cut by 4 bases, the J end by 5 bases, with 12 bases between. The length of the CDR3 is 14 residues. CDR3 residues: CASSSGAETGELFF. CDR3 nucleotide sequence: TGTGCCAGCAGCTCAGGGGCGGAAACCGGGGAGCTGTTTTTT.

CDR3 residues: CATSRVRNTEAFF. As DNA, the CDR3 is TGTGCCACCAGCAGAGTTCGTAACACTGAAGCTTTCTTT. This chain joins TRBV15 and TRBJ1-1; no clear D. V lost 1 base and J 2 bases, leaving 5 bases between the germline ends. This CDR3 region has 13 residues. CDR1 and CDR2 from the germline V gene are LNHNV and YYDKDF (reference sequence).

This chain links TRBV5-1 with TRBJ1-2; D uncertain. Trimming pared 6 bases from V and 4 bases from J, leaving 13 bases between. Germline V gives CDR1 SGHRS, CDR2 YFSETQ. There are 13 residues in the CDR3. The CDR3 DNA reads TGCGCCAGCACCCCCGGCGGTGGCTATGGCTACACCTTC. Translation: CASTPGGGYGYTF.

For the CDR3, the DNA is TGTGCCAGCAGTTACCGGCGGGGTAGAAACTATGGCTACACCTTC. It translates to CASSYRRGRNYGYTF. V usage is TRBV6-5 and J usage is TRBJ1-2; D is unclear. V lost 2 bases, J lost 2 bases, and 12 bases lay in between. The CDR3 runs to 15 residues. Germline CDR1 reads MNHEY; CDR2 reads SVGAGI.

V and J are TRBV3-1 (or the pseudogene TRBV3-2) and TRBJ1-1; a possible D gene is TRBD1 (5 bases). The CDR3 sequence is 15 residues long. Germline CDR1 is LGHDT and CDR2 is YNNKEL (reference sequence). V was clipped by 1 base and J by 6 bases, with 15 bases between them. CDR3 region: CASSQVTSGDAEAFF. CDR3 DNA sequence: TGTGCCAGCAGCCAAGTAACATCGGGGGACGCTGAAGCTTTCTTT.

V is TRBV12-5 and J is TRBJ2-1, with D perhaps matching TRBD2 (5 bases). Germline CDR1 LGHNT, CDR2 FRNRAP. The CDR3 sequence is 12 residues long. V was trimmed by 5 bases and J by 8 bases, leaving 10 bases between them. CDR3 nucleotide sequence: TGTGCTAGTGGTAGCATCGGGGATGAGCAGTTCTTC. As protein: CASGSIGDEQFF.

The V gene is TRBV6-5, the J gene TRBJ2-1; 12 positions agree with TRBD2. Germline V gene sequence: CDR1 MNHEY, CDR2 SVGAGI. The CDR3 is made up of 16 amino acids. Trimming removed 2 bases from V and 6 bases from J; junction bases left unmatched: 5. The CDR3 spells CASSYAQTSGGNEQFF. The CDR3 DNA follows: TGTGCCAGCAGTTACGCCCAGACTAGCGGGGGCAATGAGCAGTTCTTC.

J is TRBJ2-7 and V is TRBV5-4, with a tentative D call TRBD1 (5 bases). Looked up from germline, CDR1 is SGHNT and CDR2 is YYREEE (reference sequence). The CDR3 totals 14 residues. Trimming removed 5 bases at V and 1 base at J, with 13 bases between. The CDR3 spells CASRKDMLSYEQYF. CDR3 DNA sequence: TGTGCCAGCAGGAAGGACATGCTTTCCTACGAGCAGTACTTC.

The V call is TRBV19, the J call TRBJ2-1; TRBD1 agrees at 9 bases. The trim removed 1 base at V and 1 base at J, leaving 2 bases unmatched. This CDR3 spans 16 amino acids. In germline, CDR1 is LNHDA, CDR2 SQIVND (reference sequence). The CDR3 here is CASSIVGTGSYNEQFF. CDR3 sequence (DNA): TGTGCCAGTAGTATAGTTGGGACAGGGTCCTACAATGAGCAGTTCTTC.

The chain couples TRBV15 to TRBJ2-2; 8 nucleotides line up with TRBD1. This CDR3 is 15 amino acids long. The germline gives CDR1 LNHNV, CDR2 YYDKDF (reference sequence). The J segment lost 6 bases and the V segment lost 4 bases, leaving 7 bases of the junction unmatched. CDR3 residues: CATSKDRAGPGELFF. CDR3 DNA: TGTGCCACCAGCAAGGACAGGGCCGGACCCGGGGAGCTGTTTTTT.